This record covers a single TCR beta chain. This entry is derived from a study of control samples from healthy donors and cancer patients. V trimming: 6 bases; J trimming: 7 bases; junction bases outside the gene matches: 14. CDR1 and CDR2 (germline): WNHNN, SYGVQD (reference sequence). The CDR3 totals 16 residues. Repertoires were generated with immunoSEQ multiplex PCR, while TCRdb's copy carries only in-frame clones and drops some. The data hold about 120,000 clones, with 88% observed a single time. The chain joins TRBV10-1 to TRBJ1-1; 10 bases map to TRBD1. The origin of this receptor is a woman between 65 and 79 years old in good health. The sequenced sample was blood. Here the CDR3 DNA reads TGCGCCAGCAGCCCTCGATTGGGACAGGGGATCAATGAAGCTTTCTTT. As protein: CASSPRLGQGINEAFF.